Shown below are 20 T cell receptor beta chains from a single sample sequenced in a study of T-cell memory formation after mild COVID-19 (dated by TCRdb to the early 2020s). Libraries were built with 5' RACE. Instrument on record: Illumina NovaSeq 6000. TCRdb itself trimmed the public reads at Q25 with fastp, ran MiXCR and retained productive beta chains. Each entry merges the rows of one CDR3 protein and shows their most common DNA and genes. This sample has about 90,000 distinct CDR3 sequences in its table, and about an eighth of those were observed once. The ten largest clones capture about 27% of the sample. Sequences were obtained from PBMCs or a T cell subset sorted from them (not recorded which). These receptors were collected from an adult woman who had mild COVID-19 (a few samples of this study predate the infection). The sample titles of this study are shuffled in the database, so cell type and time point are left out; the donor was told from shared clones.

This clonotype was counted at least ten times. The J gene is TRBJ2-3, the V gene TRBV7-8; 7 bases align to TRBD1. Germline assignment: CDR1 SGHVS and CDR2 FQNEAQ. The CDR3 totals 15 residues. V lost 5 bases and J lost 2; bases outside the gene matches: 7. The CDR3 bases are TGTGCCAGCAGCCCGCCGGGACAGATCACAGATACGCAGTATTTT. Amino acid sequence: CASSPPGQITDTQYF.

This clonotype appeared a few times. The chain recombines TRBV5-1 with TRBJ2-5, with D possibly being TRBD2 (5 bases). The CDR3 has 14 residues. Deletions cut 0 bases from V and 1 base from J, with 7 bases between. CDR1 and CDR2 (germline): SGHRS, YFSETQ. The CDR3 region has the DNA TGCGCCAGCAGCTTGGGAGGGAGCCAAGAGACCCAGTACTTC. Translating it yields CASSLGGSQETQYF.

The rearrangement uses TRBV4-3 and TRBJ1-6; 7 bases are shared with TRBD1. J lost 12 bases, V lost 4 bases, and 9 bases had no gene match. Per germline, CDR1 LGHNA and CDR2 YSLEER. The length of the CDR3 is 14 residues. The CDR3 loop reads CASSPYRGGIPLHF. The CDR3 DNA is TGCGCCAGCAGCCCTTACAGGGGAGGGATACCCCTCCACTTT.

This clonotype has only a few counts. This sequence joins TRBV12-5 and TRBJ1-1; D not certain. V was shortened by 0 bases and J by 8 bases, with 10 bases between the two germline ends. Germline V lookup: CDR1 LGHNT, CDR2 FRNRAP. This CDR3 is 13 amino acids long. The CDR3 reads CASGLVLYSEAFF. CDR3 sequence (DNA): TGTGCTAGTGGTTTGGTACTTTACAGCGAAGCTTTCTTT. The complete variable domain, with remaining parts taken from reference TRBV12-5 and TRBJ1-1, reads DARVTQTPRHKVTEMGQEVTMRCQPILGHNTVFWYRQTMMQGLELLAYFRNRAPLDDSGMPKDRFSAEMPDATLATLKIQPSEPRDSAVYFCASGLVLYSEAFFGQGTRLTVV.

J is TRBJ2-1 and V is TRBV4-3, with no clear D. V lost 1 base to trimming and J lost 4 bases, with 11 bases between them. This CDR3 spans 15 amino acids. Germline lookup yields CDR1 LGHNA and CDR2 YSLEER. Here the CDR3 reads CASSQVARRYNEQFF. The CDR3, as DNA: TGCGCCAGCAGCCAAGTGGCGAGACGTTACAATGAGCAGTTCTTC.

The sample holds a few counts of this clonotype. This chain connects TRBV11-2 to TRBJ2-3; 8 positions agree with TRBD2. The CDR3 contains 17 residues. The junction had 8 bases not matched to a gene; V was cut back by 3 bases and J by 0 bases. The V gene's germline CDR1 is SGHAT and CDR2 FQNNGV. The CDR3 loop is CASSFAGLAESTDTQYF. CDR3 nucleotides: TGTGCCAGCAGCTTTGCCGGACTAGCAGAAAGCACAGATACGCAGTATTTT.

The chain has TRBV5-6 and TRBJ1-5; possibly TRBD1 for D (5 bases). The V gene's germline CDR1 is SGHDT and CDR2 YYEEEE. CDR3 length: 16 residues. V gave up 1 base and J gave up 2 bases, with 13 bases separating them. The CDR3, as DNA: TGTGCCAGCAGCTTGCAGGGAGGCGGGGGCAATCAGCCCCAGCATTTT. It codes for CASSLQGGGGNQPQHF.

This sequence joins TRBV6-2 or TRBV6-3 and TRBJ1-5; a weak D match, TRBD1 (6 bases). Germline V CDR1 and CDR2: MNHEY, SVGEGT. The CDR3 loop spans 14 amino acids. Trimming left V 5 bases short and J 2 bases short, with 10 bases between. CDR3 sequence reads: CASSAGAGNQPQHF. In nucleotides, the CDR3 is TGTGCCAGCAGTGCAGGGGCAGGCAATCAGCCCCAGCATTTT.

The rearrangement links TRBV25-1 to TRBJ1-3, with TRBD1 matching 7 bases. CDR1 and CDR2 from the germline V gene are MGHDK and SYGVNS. This CDR3 has 17 residues. J was trimmed by 0 bases and V by 0 bases; bases with no gene match: 5. CDR3 coding DNA: TGTGCCAGCAGTGAATATATTCAGGGGGGCTCTGGAAACACCATATATTTT. Protein: CASSEYIQGGSGNTIYF. Drawing the rest from reference TRBV25-1 and TRBJ1-3, the complete variable domain is EADIYQTPRYLVIGTGKKITLECSQTMGHDKMYWYQQDPGMELHLIHYSYGVNSTEKGDLSSESTVSRIRTEHFPLTLESARPSHTSQYLCASSEYIQGGSGNTIYFGEGSWLTVV.

The rearrangement joins TRBV13 to TRBJ1-1; a possible D gene is TRBD1 (6 bases). V was clipped by 4 bases and J by 4 bases, with 13 bases between them. The length of the CDR3 is 14 residues. Per germline, CDR1 PRHDT and CDR2 FYEKMQ (reference sequence). CDR3 bases: TGTGCCAGCAGCTCGGGTCGGGGGGCCACTGAAGCTTTCTTT. This codes for CASSSGRGATEAFF.

The chain recombines TRBV5-1 with TRBJ2-7; D possibly corresponds to TRBD2 (6 bases). Trimming pared 0 bases from V and 4 bases from J, leaving 8 bases between. Germline V gene lookup returns CDR1 SGHRS and CDR2 YFSETQ. The CDR3 is 13 residues long. CDR3 nucleotide sequence: TGCGCCAGCAGCTTGGGACGGGAGTACGAGCAGTACTTC. Its protein is CASSLGREYEQYF.

The chain combines TRBV12-3 or TRBV12-4 with TRBJ2-5; TRBD2 is a possible D gene (6 bases). The V end lost 3 bases, the J end lost 4 bases, and 12 bases lay between the germline ends. CDR3 length: 14 residues. The CDR3 coding sequence is TGTGCCAGCAGTTTCCCCGGGAGCGGAGAGACCCAGTACTTC. As protein: CASSFPGSGETQYF.

The sample holds many counts of this clonotype. This chain uses TRBV11-2 with TRBJ2-1, with D tentatively TRBD1 (6 bases). The germline V gene encodes CDR1 SGHAT and CDR2 FQNNGV. The ends were cut back, 1 base at V and 3 bases at J, with 10 bases in the middle. The CDR3 has 15 residues. Here the CDR3 reads CASSLGGRGYNEQFF. The CDR3 region has the DNA TGTGCCAGCAGCTTAGGAGGCAGGGGCTACAATGAGCAGTTCTTC. Full variable domain (rest looked up from reference TRBV11-2 and TRBJ2-1): EAGVAQSPRYKIIEKRQSVAFWCNPISGHATLYWYQQILGQGPKLLIQFQNNGVVDDSQLPKDRFSAERLKGVDSTLKIQPAKLEDSAVYLCASSLGGRGYNEQFFGPGTRLTVL.

This clonotype was seen more than once but under ten times. The DNA of the CDR3 is TGTGCCAGCAGCCCCGGGGTGAACACTGAAGCTTTCTTT. Protein product: CASSPGVNTEAFF. The chain links TRBV2 to TRBJ1-1; D is unclear. The germline gives CDR1 SNHLY, CDR2 FYNNEI. V lost 6 bases and J lost 0, with 8 bases in between. The length of the CDR3 is 13 residues.

The sample holds many counts of this clonotype. J is TRBJ2-5 and V is TRBV6-6; TRBD1 matches at 7 bases. The V gene end was trimmed by 9 bases and the J gene end by 1 base; junction bases not matched to a gene: 8. The CDR3 consists of 14 residues. In germline, CDR1 is MNHNY, CDR2 SVGAGI (reference sequence). This CDR3 is CASDLGQRQETQYF. Written as DNA, the CDR3 is TGTGCCAGTGATTTGGGACAGCGCCAAGAGACCCAGTACTTC.

The rearrangement uses TRBV3-1 and TRBJ1-1; D might be TRBD1 (5 bases). V was clipped by 0 bases and J by 5 bases, with 19 bases between them. The V gene's germline CDR1 is LGHDT and CDR2 YNNKEL (reference sequence). CDR3 length equals 17 residues. CDR3 protein: CASSQDPRRLGETEAFF. Written as DNA, the CDR3 is TGTGCCAGCAGCCAAGATCCCCGCCGGTTGGGGGAAACTGAAGCTTTCTTT.

This sequence joins TRBV4-2 and TRBJ2-7; 8 bases line up with TRBD2. Germline CDR1 is LGHNA and CDR2 is YNFKEQ. This CDR3 has 15 amino acids. The ends lost 0 bases at V and 9 bases at J; junction bases unmatched: 10. The CDR3 bases are TGTGCCAGCAGCCAAGATCGAACTAGCGGTACTTGGCAGTACTTC. This encodes CASSQDRTSGTWQYF.

This clonotype was picked up many times. The CDR3, as DNA: TGTGCCAGCAGCTTATCGGAGGGTCATGGCTACACCTTC. It yields the protein CASSLSEGHGYTF. The chain joins TRBV7-6 to TRBJ1-2; no firm D call. V gave up 2 bases and J gave up 6 bases, with 10 bases separating them. The germline V gene has CDR1 SGHVS and CDR2 FNYEAQ. The CDR3 covers 13 residues.

The gene calls are TRBV30 and TRBJ1-1; 10 nucleotides line up with TRBD1. V trimming: 8 bases; J trimming: 8 bases; junction bases outside the gene matches: 29. CDR3 size: 19 residues. Germline V gene sequence: CDR1 GTSNPN, CDR2 SVGIG (reference sequence). Written as DNA, the CDR3 is TGTGCCGTAAGGGCGGGACAGGGGTCGGAGTTTATCGGCAGATTGGAAGCTTTCTTT. Its translation: CAVRAGQGSEFIGRLEAFF.

In its sample, this clonotype was seen a few times. This chain links TRBV4-3 with TRBJ2-2; D not certain. Germline V gene data show CDR1 as LGHNA and CDR2 as YSLEER. The length of the CDR3 is 16 residues. Trimming cost V 0 bases and J 0 bases, with 8 bases left between them. CDR3 region: CASSQDGYTNTGELFF. The CDR3 DNA follows: TGCGCCAGCAGCCAAGATGGGTACACGAACACCGGGGAGCTGTTTTTT.